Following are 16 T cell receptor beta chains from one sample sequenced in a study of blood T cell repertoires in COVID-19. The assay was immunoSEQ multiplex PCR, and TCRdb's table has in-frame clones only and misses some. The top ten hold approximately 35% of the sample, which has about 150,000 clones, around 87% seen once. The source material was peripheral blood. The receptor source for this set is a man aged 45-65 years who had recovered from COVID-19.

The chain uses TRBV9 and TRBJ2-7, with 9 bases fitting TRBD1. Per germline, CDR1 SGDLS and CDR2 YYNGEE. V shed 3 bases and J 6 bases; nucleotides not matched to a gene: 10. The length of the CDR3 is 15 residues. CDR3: CASSAGTGRGLEQYF. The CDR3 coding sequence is TGTGCCAGCAGCGCCGGGACAGGGAGGGGTCTCGAGCAGTACTTC. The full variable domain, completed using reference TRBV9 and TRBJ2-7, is DSGVTQTPKHLITATGQRVTLRCSPRSGDLSVYWYQQSLDQGLQFLIQYYNGEERAKGNILERFSAQQFPDLHSELNLSSLELGDSALYFCASSAGTGRGLEQYFGPGTRLTVT.

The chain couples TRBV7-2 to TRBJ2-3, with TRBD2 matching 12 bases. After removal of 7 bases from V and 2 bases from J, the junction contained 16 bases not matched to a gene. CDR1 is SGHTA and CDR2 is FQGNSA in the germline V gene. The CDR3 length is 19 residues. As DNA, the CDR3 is TGTGCCAGCAACCCAGAGTGGGCTAGCGGGGGGGAATTCACAGATACGCAGTATTTT. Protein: CASNPEWASGGEFTDTQYF.

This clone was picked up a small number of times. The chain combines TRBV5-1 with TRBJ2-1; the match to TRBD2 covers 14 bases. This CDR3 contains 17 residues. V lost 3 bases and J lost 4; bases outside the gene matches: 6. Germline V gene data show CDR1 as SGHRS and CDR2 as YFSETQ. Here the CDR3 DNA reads TGCGCCAGCAGCTACGCGGGACTAGCGGGGGTTTACAATGAGCAGTTCTTC. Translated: CASSYAGLAGVYNEQFF.

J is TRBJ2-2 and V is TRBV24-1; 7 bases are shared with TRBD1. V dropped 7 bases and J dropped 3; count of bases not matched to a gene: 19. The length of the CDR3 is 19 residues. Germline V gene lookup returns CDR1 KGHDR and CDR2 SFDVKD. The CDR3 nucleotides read TGTGCCACCAGGGTCAGGGCCGAACCGACAGGGTATCACACCGGGGAGCTGTTTTTT. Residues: CATRVRAEPTGYHTGELFF.

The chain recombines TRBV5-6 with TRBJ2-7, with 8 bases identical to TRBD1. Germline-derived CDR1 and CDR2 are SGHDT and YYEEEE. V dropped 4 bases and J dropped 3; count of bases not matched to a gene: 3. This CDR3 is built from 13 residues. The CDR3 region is CASSAGTGYEQYF. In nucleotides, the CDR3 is TGTGCCAGCAGCGCCGGGACAGGCTACGAGCAGTACTTC.

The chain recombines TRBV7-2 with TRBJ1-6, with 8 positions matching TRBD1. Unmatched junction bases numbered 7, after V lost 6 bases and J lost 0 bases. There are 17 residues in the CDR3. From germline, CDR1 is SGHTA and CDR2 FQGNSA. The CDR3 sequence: CASSLTGASSYNSPLHF. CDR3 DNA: TGTGCCAGCAGTCTGACAGGGGCTAGCTCCTATAATTCACCCCTCCACTTT.

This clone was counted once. The CDR3 DNA reads TGCGCCAGCAGCGGGACTAGCGGGGCAGAGACCCAGTACTTC. Translating gives CASSGTSGAETQYF. The chain carries TRBV5-1 and TRBJ2-5, with 13 bases lining up with TRBD2. In germline, CDR1 is SGHRS, CDR2 YFSETQ. J was trimmed by 4 bases and V by 4 bases; bases with no gene match: 1. The CDR3 has 14 amino acids.

The CDR3 bases are TGTGCCAGCAGCGTAAATTCAGCCGGGGAGCTGTTTTTT. It codes for CASSVNSAGELFF. The chain uses TRBV9 and TRBJ2-2; D is uncertain. Germline CDR1 reads SGDLS; CDR2 reads YYNGEE. CDR3 length equals 13 residues. V shed 1 base and J shed 6 bases, with 7 bases lying between them.

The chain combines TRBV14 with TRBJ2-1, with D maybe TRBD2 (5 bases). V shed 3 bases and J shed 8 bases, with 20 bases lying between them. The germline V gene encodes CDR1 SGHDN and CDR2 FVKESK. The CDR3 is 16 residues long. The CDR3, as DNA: TGTGCCAGCAGCCATCCCTCCAGCGCGGCGGGCGATGAGCAGTTCTTC. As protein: CASSHPSSAAGDEQFF.

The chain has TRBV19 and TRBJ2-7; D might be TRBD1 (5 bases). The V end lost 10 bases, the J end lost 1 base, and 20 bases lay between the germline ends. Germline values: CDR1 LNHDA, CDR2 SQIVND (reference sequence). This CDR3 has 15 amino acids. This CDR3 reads CAIPRKGPSSYEQYF. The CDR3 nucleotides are TGTGCCATCCCCAGGAAGGGGCCGTCTTCCTACGAGCAGTACTTC.

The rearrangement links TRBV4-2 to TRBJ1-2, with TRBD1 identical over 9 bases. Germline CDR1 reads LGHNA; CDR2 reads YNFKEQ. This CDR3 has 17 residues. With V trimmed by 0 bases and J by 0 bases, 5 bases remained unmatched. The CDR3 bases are TGTGCCAGCAGCCAAGACAGGGGACAGGGAACTAACTATGGCTACACCTTC. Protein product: CASSQDRGQGTNYGYTF.

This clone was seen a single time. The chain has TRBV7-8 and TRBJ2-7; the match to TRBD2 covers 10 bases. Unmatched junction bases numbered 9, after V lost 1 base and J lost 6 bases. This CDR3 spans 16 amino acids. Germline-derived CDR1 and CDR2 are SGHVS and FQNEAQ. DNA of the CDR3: TGTGCCAGCAGCTTAGTAAGCCTAGCGGGGGCACTCGAGCAGTACTTC. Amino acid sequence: CASSLVSLAGALEQYF.

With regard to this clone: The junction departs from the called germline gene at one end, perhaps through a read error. Written as DNA, the CDR3 is TGTGCCAGCGGGACTAGCGTAATCACAGTTACGCAGTATTTT. This codes for CASGTSVITVTQYF. The chain uses TRBV2 and TRBJ2-3, with TRBD2 matching 10 bases. The CDR3 runs to 14 residues. Germline CDR1 SNHLY, CDR2 FYNNEI.

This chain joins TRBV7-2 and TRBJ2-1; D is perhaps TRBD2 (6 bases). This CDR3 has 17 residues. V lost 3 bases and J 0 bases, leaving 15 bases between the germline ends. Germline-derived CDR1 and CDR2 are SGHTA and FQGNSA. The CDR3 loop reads CASSFGGSGHSYNEQFF. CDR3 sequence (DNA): TGTGCCAGCAGCTTCGGGGGTTCAGGACACTCCTACAATGAGCAGTTCTTC.

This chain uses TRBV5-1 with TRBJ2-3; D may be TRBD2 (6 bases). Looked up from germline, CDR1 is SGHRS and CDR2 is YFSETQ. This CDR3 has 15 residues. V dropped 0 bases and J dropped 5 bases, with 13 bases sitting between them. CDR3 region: CASSLEVRRGDTQYF. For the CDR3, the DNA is TGCGCCAGCAGCTTGGAGGTCAGGAGGGGAGATACGCAGTATTTT.

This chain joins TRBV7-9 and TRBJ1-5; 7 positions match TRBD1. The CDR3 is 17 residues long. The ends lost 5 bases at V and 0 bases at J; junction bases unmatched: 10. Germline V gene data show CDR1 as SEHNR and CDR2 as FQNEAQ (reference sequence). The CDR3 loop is CASSTSTGPYSNQPQHF. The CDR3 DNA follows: TGTGCCAGCAGCACTTCGACAGGGCCTTATAGCAATCAGCCCCAGCATTTT.